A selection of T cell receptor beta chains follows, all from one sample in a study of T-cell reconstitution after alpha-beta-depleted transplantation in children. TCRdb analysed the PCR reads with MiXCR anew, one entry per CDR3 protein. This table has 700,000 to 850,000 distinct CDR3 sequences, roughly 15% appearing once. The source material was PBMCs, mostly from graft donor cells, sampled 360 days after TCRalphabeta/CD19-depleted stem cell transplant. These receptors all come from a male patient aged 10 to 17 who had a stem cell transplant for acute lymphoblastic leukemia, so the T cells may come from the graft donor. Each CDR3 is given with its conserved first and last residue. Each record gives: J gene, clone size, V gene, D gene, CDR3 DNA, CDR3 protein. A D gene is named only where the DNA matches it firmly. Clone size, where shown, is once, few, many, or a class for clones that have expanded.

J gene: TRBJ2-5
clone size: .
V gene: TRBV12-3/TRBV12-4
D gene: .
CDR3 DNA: TGTGCCAGCAGTTTAGTGGGGGGAAAGGAGACCCAGTACTTC
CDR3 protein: CASSLVGGKETQYF

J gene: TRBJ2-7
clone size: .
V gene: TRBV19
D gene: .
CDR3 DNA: TGTGCCAGTAGTGACCAGGGGCTATCCTACGAGCAGTACTTC
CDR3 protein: CASSDQGLSYEQYF

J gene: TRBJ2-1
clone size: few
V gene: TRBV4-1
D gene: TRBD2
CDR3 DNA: TGCGCCAGCAGCCAGAGGACTAGTTACAATGAGCAGTTCTTC
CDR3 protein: CASSQRTSYNEQFF

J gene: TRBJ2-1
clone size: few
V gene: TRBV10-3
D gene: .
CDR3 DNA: TGTGCCATCAGTGCTAGCGAGTGGGGCTCCTACAATGAGCAGTTCTTC
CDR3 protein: CAISASEWGSYNEQFF

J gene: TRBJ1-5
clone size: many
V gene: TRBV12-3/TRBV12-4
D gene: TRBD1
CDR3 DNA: TGTGCCAGCAAGCCCGGGGACAGGGGCAATCAGCCCCAGCATTTT
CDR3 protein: CASKPGDRGNQPQHF

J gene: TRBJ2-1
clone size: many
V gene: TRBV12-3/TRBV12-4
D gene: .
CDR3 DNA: TGTGCCAGCAGTTTATCTACCGGCCTAGCAAATGAGCAGTTCTTC
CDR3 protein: CASSLSTGLANEQFF

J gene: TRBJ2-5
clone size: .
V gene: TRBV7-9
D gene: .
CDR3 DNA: TGTGCCAGCAGCTTAGCCCCGGGTAGCGCAGAGACCCAGTACTTC
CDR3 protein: CASSLAPGSAETQYF

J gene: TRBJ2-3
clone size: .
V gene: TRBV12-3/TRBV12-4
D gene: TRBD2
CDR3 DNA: TGTGCCAGCAGTTTCGAGGCGGGGGGGGATACGCAGTATTTT
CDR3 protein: CASSFEAGGDTQYF

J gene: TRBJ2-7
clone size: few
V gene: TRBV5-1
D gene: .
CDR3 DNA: TGCGCCAGCAGCCCTGACCCGGGAAGAAACACCCACGGGCACGAGCAGTACTTC
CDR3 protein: CASSPDPGRNTHGHEQYF

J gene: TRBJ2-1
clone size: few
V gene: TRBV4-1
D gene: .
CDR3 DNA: TGCGCCAGCAGCCAAGAAGGATACAGGGACAATGAGCAGTTCTTC
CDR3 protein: CASSQEGYRDNEQFF

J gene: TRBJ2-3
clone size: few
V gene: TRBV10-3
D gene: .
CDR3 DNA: TGTGCCATAAGTGGGACGCAAGATACGCAGTATTTT
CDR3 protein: CAISGTQDTQYF

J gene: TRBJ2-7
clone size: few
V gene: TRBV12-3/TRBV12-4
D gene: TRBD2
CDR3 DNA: TGTGCCAGCAGTTTCTTGGCGGGTAGCGGGAGCGGTATCAGTGGCCACGAGCAGTACTTC
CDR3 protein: CASSFLAGSGSGISGHEQYF

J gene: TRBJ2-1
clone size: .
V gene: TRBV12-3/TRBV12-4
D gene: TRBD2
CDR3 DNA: TGTGCCAGCAGTCCTCGACTAGCGGAGCACAATGAGCAGTTCTTC
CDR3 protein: CASSPRLAEHNEQFF

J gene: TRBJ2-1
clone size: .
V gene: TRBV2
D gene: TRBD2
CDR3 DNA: TGTGCCAGCACCGGACTAGCGTCCTACAATGAGCAGTTCTTC
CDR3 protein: CASTGLASYNEQFF

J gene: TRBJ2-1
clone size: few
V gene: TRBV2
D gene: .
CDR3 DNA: TGTGCCAGCAGCAGGGAGGCGGATGAGCAGTTCTTC
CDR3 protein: CASSREADEQFF

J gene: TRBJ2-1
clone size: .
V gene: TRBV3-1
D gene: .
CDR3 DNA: TGTGCCAGCAGCCTCGTAGTTACCCCAGCGGACAATGAGCAGTTCTTC
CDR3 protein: CASSLVVTPADNEQFF

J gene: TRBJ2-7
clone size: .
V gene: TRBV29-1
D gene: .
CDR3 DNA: TGCAGCGTTGAAGGCCTGGGCTCCTACGAGCAGTACTTC
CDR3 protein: CSVEGLGSYEQYF

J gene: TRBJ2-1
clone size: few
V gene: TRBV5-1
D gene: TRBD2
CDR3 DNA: TGCGCCAGCAGCACTAGACTAGCCCGGGATCGGTACAATGAGCAGTTCTTC
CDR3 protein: CASSTRLARDRYNEQFF

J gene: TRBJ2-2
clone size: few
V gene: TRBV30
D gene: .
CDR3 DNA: TGTGCCTGGAGTGCCCCATGGGAGCTGTTTTTT
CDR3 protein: CAWSAPWELFF

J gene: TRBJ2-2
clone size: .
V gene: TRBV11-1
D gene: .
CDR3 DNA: TGTGCCAGCAGAAAACGAGACAGGTTTTCTTCGAACACCGGGGAGCTGTTTTTT
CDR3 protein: CASRKRDRFSSNTGELFF

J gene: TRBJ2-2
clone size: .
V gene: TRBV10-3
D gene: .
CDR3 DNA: TGTGCCATCAGTGAGGTGGAGGGCACCGGGGAGCTGTTTTTT
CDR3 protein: CAISEVEGTGELFF

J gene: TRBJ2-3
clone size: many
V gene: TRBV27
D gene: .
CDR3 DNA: TGTGCCAGCAGTTGGATTAGCACAGATACGCAGTATTTT
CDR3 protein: CASSWISTDTQYF

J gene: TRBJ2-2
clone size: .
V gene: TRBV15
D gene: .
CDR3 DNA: TGTGCCACCAGCAGAGATCCTTTCCTAGAGACCGGGGAGCTGTTTTTT
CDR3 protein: CATSRDPFLETGELFF

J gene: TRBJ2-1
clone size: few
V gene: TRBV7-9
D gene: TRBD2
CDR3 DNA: TGTGCCAGCAGCCCCTCGGCGACTAGCGGGAGGAATGAGCAGTTCTTC
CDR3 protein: CASSPSATSGRNEQFF

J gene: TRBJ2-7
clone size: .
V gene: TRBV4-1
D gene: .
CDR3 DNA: TGCGCCAGCAGCCAGGGGGGTACCTACGAGCAGTACTTC
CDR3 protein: CASSQGGTYEQYF

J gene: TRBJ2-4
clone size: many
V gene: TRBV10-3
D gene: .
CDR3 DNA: TGTGCCTCGGCGGATCCCCGAATTAAAAACATTCAGTACTTC
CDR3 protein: CASADPRIKNIQYF

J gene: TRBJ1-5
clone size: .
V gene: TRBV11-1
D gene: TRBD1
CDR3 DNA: TGTGCCAGCAGTTCGGACAGGGCTCAGCCCCAGCATTTT
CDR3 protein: CASSSDRAQPQHF

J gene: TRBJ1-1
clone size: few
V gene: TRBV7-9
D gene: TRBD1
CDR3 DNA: TGTGCCAGCAGCCCCAGGGGGGGCCGGGTGAACACTGAAGCTTTCTTT
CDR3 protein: CASSPRGGRVNTEAFF

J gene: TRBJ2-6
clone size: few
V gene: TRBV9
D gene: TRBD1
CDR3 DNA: TGTGCCAGCAGCGCGAGACAGGGGGCAGTCTCTGGGGCCAACGTCCTGACTTTC
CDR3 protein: CASSARQGAVSGANVLTF

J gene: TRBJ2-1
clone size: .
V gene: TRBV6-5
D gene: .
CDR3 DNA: TGTGCCAGCAGTTCCCTTACAGGTATCGAATACAATGAGCAGTTCTTC
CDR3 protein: CASSSLTGIEYNEQFF

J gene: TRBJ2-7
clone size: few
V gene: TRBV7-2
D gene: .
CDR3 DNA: TGTGCCAGCAGCGAGGACGGATACTCCTACGAGCAGTACTTC
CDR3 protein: CASSEDGYSYEQYF

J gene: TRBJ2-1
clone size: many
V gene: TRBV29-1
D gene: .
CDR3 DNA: TGCAGCGACGCTCTGGGTTTGGAGCAGTTCTTC
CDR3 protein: CSDALGLEQFF

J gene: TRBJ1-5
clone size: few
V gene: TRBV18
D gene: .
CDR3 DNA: TGTGCCAGCTCACCGGACAGCCTCCGCAATCAGCCCCAGCATTTT
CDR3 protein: CASSPDSLRNQPQHF

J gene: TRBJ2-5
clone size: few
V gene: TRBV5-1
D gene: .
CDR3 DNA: TGCGCCAGCAGCTGGGGACATATCCAAGAGACCCAGTACTTC
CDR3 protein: CASSWGHIQETQYF

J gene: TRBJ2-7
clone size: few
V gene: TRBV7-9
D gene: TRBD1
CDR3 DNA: TGTGCCAGCAGCCAACTCACAGGGGTTGGCTCCTACGAGCAGTACTTC
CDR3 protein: CASSQLTGVGSYEQYF

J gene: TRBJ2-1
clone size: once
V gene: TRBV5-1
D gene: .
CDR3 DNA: TGCGCCAGCAGCTTGGTGGCCTTTGGCAATGAGCAGTTCTTC
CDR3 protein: CASSLVAFGNEQFF

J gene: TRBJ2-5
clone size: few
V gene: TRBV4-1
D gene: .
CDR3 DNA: TGCGCCAGCAGCCATCTCGGACAGATTGCCCAGTACTTC
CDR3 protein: CASSHLGQIAQYF

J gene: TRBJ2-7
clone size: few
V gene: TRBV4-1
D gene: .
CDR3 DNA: TGCGCCAGCAGTCCCACTCCCATAGTGGACGAGCAGTACTTC
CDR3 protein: CASSPTPIVDEQYF

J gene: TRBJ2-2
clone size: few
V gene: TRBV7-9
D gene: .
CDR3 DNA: TGTGCCAGCAGGTTCTCGGGACTGGGGAACACCGGGGAGCTGTTTTTT
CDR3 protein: CASRFSGLGNTGELFF

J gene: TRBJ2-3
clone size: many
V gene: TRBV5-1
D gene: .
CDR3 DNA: TGCGCCAGCAGCTTCCCCAGGGGACTGAGCACAGATACGCAGTATTTT
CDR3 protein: CASSFPRGLSTDTQYF

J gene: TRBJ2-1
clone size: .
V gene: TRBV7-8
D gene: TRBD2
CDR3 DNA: TGTGCCAGCAGCTTAGGGCTCTGGCGGGAGGGGGACAATGAGCAGTTCTTC
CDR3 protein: CASSLGLWREGDNEQFF

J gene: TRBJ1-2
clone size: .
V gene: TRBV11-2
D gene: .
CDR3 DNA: TGTGCCAGCAGCCGAGGAGGGGGGCTAGACTTTAACTATGGCTACACCTTC
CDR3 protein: CASSRGGGLDFNYGYTF

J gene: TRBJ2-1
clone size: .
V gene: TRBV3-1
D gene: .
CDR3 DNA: TGTGCCAGCAGCCACACCCGTGGAATGCGGCTCCATGAGCAGTTCTTC
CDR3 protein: CASSHTRGMRLHEQFF

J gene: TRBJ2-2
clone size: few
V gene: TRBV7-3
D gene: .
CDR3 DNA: TGTGCCAGCAGCTTAAGGGCTCCCACCGGGGAGCTGTTTTTT
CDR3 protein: CASSLRAPTGELFF

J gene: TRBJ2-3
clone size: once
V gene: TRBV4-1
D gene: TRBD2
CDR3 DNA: TGCGCCAGCAGCCAAGCCCCAGCTAGCGGGTCGGGGGATACGCAGTATTTT
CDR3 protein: CASSQAPASGSGDTQYF

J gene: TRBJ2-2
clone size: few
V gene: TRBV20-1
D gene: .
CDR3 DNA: TGCAGTGCTCCTCTCCGGCACAGAGTATTCACCGGGGAGCTGTTTTTT
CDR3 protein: CSAPLRHRVFTGELFF

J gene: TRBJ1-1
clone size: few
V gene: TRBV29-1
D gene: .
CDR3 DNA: TGCAGCGTTAACAGGGTGAACACTGAAGCTTTCTTT
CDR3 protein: CSVNRVNTEAFF

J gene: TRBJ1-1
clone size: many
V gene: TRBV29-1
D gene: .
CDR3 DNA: TGCAGCGTTGGGGGGAATTTGGAGGCTTTCTTT
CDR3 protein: CSVGGNLEAFF

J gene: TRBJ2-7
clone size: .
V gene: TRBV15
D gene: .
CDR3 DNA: TGTGCCACCAGTAGAGGCGTCAGTGACTCCTACGAGCAGTACTTC
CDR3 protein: CATSRGVSDSYEQYF

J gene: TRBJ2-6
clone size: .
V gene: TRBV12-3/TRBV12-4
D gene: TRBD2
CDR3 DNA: TGTGCCAGCAGTTTAAACCCGGGGGGCTCTGGGGCCAACGTCCTGACTTTC
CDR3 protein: CASSLNPGGSGANVLTF

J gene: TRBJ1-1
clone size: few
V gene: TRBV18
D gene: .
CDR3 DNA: TGTGCCAGCTCACCGGGTGTTGGGTACACTGAAGCTTTCTTT
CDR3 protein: CASSPGVGYTEAFF

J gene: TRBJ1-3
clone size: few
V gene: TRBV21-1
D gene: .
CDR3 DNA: TGTGCCAGCAGCAAAGGGACCGGTAAAGTTTTTCCTCGACAGGGGAGCACTGGAAACACCATATATTTT
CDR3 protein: CASSKGTGKVFPRQGSTGNTIYF

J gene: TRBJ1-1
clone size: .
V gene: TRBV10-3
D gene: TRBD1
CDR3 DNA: TGTGCCATCAGGGGACAGGGGGAGGTCACTGAAGCTTTCTTT
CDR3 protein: CAIRGQGEVTEAFF